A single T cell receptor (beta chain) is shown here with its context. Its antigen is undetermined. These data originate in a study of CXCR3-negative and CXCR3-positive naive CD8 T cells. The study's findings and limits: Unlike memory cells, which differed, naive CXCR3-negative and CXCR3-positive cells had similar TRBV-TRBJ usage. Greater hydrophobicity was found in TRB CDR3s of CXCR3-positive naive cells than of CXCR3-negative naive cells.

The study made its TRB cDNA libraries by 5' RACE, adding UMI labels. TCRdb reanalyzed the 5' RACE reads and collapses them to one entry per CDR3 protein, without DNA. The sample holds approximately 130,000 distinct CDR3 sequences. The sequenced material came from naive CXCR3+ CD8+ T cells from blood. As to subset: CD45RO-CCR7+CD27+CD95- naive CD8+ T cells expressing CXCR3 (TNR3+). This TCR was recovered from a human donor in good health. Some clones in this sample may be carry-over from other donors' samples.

The CDR3 reads CSVGGQGTGELFF. This chain connects TRBV29-1 to TRBJ2-2; TCRdb lists TRBD1, though no DNA is available to test this call. CDR1 and CDR2 from the germline V gene are SQVTM and ANQGSEA. CDR3 length equals 13 residues.